Listed here are 2 T cell receptor beta chains from one sample, sequenced in a study of CD8+ T cells in alopecia areata. RNA extraction and reverse transcription yielded cDNA as sequencing template. Clones were read by immunoSEQ multiplex PCR, and TCRdb kept only the in-frame ones, dropping some. The profile shows 100,000 to 150,000 clones, around three fifths of them singletons. Sequenced material: CD4+ T cells sorted from blood, taken at week 0. These receptor sequences come from a human donor with alopecia areata.

This clone was counted between two and nine times. V is TRBV11-1 and J is TRBJ2-3; D might be TRBD2 (5 bases). The V gene's germline CDR1 is SGHAT and CDR2 FQDESV (reference sequence). V lost 4 bases and J lost 4, with 12 bases in between. The CDR3 has 14 residues. The CDR3 loop is CASSSGLSPDTQYF. In DNA, the CDR3 is TGTGCCAGCAGCTCCGGACTGAGCCCAGATACGCAGTATTTT.

The chain links TRBV5-1 to TRBJ2-3; TRBD2 aligns across 9 bases. V lost 4 bases, J lost 8 bases, and 11 bases stayed unmatched. Germline V gene data show CDR1 as SGHRS and CDR2 as YFSETQ. The CDR3 is 15 residues long. CDR3 residues: CASSLFAGGPATQYF. The CDR3 DNA is TGCGCCAGCAGCCTTTTCGCGGGAGGGCCAGCTACGCAGTATTTT. Full variable domain (missing parts from reference TRBV5-1 and TRBJ2-3): KAGVTQTPRYLIKTRGQQVTLSCSPISGHRSVSWYQQTPGQGLQFLFEYFSETQRNKGNFPGRFSGRQFSNSRSEMNVSTLELGDSALYLCASSLFAGGPATQYFGPGTRLTVL.